Following are 27 T cell receptor beta chains from one sample sequenced in a study of TIL therapy for anti-PD-1-resistant metastatic lung cancer. Sequencing used immunoSEQ v3. TCRdb's table, derived via immunoSEQ multiplex PCR, lists solely in-frame clones and lacks some. The table has about 50,000 clones, over 65% seen once. Regarding time point: pre-treatment sample, taken before nivolumab and TIL therapy. Tumor tissue came from excised metastases, mostly pleural nodules or supraclavicular lymph nodes. The input for sequencing was tumor tissue, taken at baseline. These receptor sequences come from a person aged 25-79 years with non-small cell lung cancer.

The V and J genes are TRBV7-2 and TRBJ2-3; D is unresolved. Per the germline V gene, CDR1 is SGHTA and CDR2 is FQGNSA. The CDR3 spans 15 residues. Deletions cut 5 bases from V and 1 base from J, with 13 bases between. CDR3 residues: CASSLQTARTDTQYF. The CDR3 bases are TGTGCCAGCAGCCTACAGACGGCTCGCACAGATACGCAGTATTTT.

For this clone: One junction end disagrees with the germline gene, perhaps due to a read error. The rearrangement links TRBV7-7 to TRBJ1-3; 12 nucleotides line up with TRBD1. This CDR3 has 16 amino acids. Germline CDR1 reads SSHAT; CDR2 reads FNYEAQ (reference sequence). The CDR3 loop is CASSLGQGALGNTIYF. The DNA for the CDR3 is TGTGCTAGCAGCTTGGGACAGGGGGCGCTGGGAAACACCATATATTTT. Full variable domain (remainder filled in from reference TRBV7-7 and TRBJ1-3): GAGVSQSPRYKVTKRGQDVTLRCDPISSHATLYWYQQALGQGPEFLTYFNYEAQPDKSGLPSDRFSAERPEGSISTLTIQRTEQRDSAMYRCASSLGQGALGNTIYFGEGSWLTVV.

The chain carries TRBV7-9 and TRBJ2-3, with D unclear. The CDR3 is 12 residues long. CDR1 is SEHNR, CDR2 FQNEAQ, per germline (reference sequence). V dropped 1 base and J dropped 4 bases, with 3 bases sitting between them. DNA of the CDR3: TGTGCCAGCAGCTTAGTTCCAGATACGCAGTATTTT. Translated: CASSLVPDTQYF.

CDR3: CAWNLAGGPGETQYF. The CDR3 region has the DNA TGTGCCTGGAATCTAGCGGGAGGGCCAGGAGAGACCCAGTACTTC. The chain has TRBV30 and TRBJ2-5, with TRBD2 matching over 12 bases. This CDR3 spans 15 amino acids. The V gene's germline CDR1 is GTSNPN and CDR2 SVGIG (reference sequence). The V gene end was trimmed by 4 bases and the J gene end by 4 bases; junction bases not matched to a gene: 7.

This chain joins TRBV7-2 and TRBJ2-6; no firm D call. Germline CDR1 and CDR2: SGHTA and FQGNSA. The CDR3 totals 15 residues. Trimming removed 1 base at V and 0 bases at J, with 4 bases between. The CDR3 here is CASSLGGSGANVLTF. Here the CDR3 DNA reads TGTGCCAGCAGCTTAGGGGGCTCTGGGGCCAACGTCCTGACTTTC.

V gene TRBV10-3 combines with J gene TRBJ1-1; TRBD1 is a possible D gene (5 bases). Germline V gene lookup returns CDR1 ENHRY and CDR2 SYGVKD. There are 13 residues in the CDR3. Trimming removed 6 bases from V and 2 bases from J, with 10 bases in between. The CDR3 loop is CAIRLDSNTEAFF. The CDR3 nucleotides are TGTGCCATCAGACTCGACAGTAACACTGAAGCTTTCTTT.

This clone appeared a few times. The CDR3 sequence is CASSLRGRNIQYF. CDR3 nucleotides: TGTGCCAGCAGCTTGCGGGGGCGAAACATTCAGTACTTC. This chain links TRBV5-4 with TRBJ2-4, with D perhaps given as TRBD1 or TRBD2 (6 bases each). The V end lost 1 base, the J end lost 6 bases, and 8 bases lay between the germline ends. The CDR3 covers 13 residues. CDR1 and CDR2 from the germline V gene are SGHNT and YYREEE (reference sequence).

This chain connects TRBV19 to TRBJ2-6, with TRBD1 matching 8 bases. The germline V gene encodes CDR1 LNHDA and CDR2 SQIVND (reference sequence). The CDR3 length is 16 residues. The trim removed 10 bases at V and 3 bases at J, leaving 11 bases unmatched. The CDR3 loop reads CAISGQGADGANVLTF. The DNA for the CDR3 is TGTGCCATCTCGGGGCAGGGGGCTGATGGGGCCAACGTCCTGACTTTC.

The chain couples TRBV5-4 to TRBJ1-4, with D unclear. CDR1 SGHNT and CDR2 YYREEE come from the germline V gene (reference sequence). V was trimmed by 4 bases and J by 8 bases, leaving 12 bases between them. The CDR3 consists of 13 residues. CDR3 in DNA: TGTGCCAGCAGCCTCCGGGAACGCGAAAAACTGTTTTTT. It is translated as CASSLREREKLFF.

This clone is medium-sized (0.01 to 0.1%) in the sample. The chain uses TRBV7-8 and TRBJ1-2; 12 bases line up with TRBD1. CDR1 SGHVS and CDR2 FQNEAQ come from the germline V gene. CDR3 length equals 14 residues. V gave up 4 bases and J gave up 8 bases; unmatched junction bases: 5. The CDR3, as DNA: TGTGCCAGCAGCTCCACCGGGACAGGGGGCGGCTACACCTTC. This translates into CASSSTGTGGGYTF.

The chain has TRBV7-9 and TRBJ1-3, with 11 bases fitting TRBD1. CDR1 is SEHNR and CDR2 is FQNEAQ in the germline V gene (reference sequence). CDR3 length: 17 residues. With 4 bases clipped from V and 2 bases from J, the junction kept 7 bases outside the gene matches. The CDR3 DNA reads TGTGCCAGCAGCTCGGACAGGGGGCGTCAGGCTGGAAACACCATATATTTT. It is translated as CASSSDRGRQAGNTIYF.

The chain is built from TRBV29-1 and TRBJ2-1; TRBD2 matches 8 bases. Trimming removed 4 bases from V and 8 bases from J; junction bases left unmatched: 22. Per germline, CDR1 SQVTM and CDR2 ANQGSEA. This CDR3 region has 18 residues. This CDR3 is CSVAGTSGREARLDEQFF. As DNA, the CDR3 is TGCAGCGTTGCGGGGACCAGCGGGAGAGAGGCCAGGTTGGATGAGCAGTTCTTC.

This chain connects TRBV28 to TRBJ2-7; possible D gene TRBD2, 5 bases. Trimming took off 6 bases at V and 2 bases at J, with 20 bases between the two ends. The CDR3 extends over 16 amino acids. Germline CDR1 reads MDHEN; CDR2 reads SYDVKM. This chain's CDR3 is CASRPSGIQPPYEQYF. The CDR3 nucleotides are TGTGCCAGCAGACCCTCCGGGATCCAGCCCCCCTACGAGCAGTACTTC.

The chain links TRBV28 to TRBJ1-1, with TRBD1 matching 10 bases. Germline V gives CDR1 MDHEN, CDR2 SYDVKM. The CDR3 spans 14 residues. V trimming: 6 bases; J trimming: 5 bases; junction bases outside the gene matches: 6. CDR3 DNA: TGTGCCAGCAGCCCCAGGACAGGGGGGACTGAAGCTTTCTTT. Protein product: CASSPRTGGTEAFF.

This clone turned up a few times. The chain is built from TRBV6-1 and TRBJ2-7, with a weak D call TRBD2 (6 bases). Germline V gene sequence: CDR1 MNHNS, CDR2 SASEGT. With 2 bases removed from V and 3 bases from J, the gap between germline ends came to 11 bases. The CDR3 sequence is 14 residues long. DNA for the CDR3: TGTGCCAGCAGTGAATGGGGGGTCGGCTACGAGCAGTACTTC. It encodes CASSEWGVGYEQYF.

This sequence joins TRBV5-6 and TRBJ1-2, with TRBD1 as a possible D gene (5 bases). Trimming stripped 2 bases from V and 7 bases from J, with 18 bases between. Germline V gives CDR1 SGHDT, CDR2 YYEEEE. The CDR3 contains 15 residues. Here the CDR3 DNA reads TGTGCCAGCAGCTTCGAACCCCAGGGAACGAGTGGCTACACCTTC. This codes for CASSFEPQGTSGYTF. The full variable domain, in which reference TRBV5-6 and TRBJ1-2 provide the parts outside the CDR3, is DAGVTQSPTHLIKTRGQQVTLRCSPKSGHDTVSWYQQALGQGPQFIFQYYEEEERQRGNFPDRFSGHQFPNYSSELNVNALLLGDSALYLCASSFEPQGTSGYTFGSGTRLTVV.

This chain connects TRBV4-1 to TRBJ1-4; 7 bases align to TRBD1. Trimming cost V 3 bases and J 5 bases; bases outside gene matches: 3. From germline, CDR1 is MGHRA and CDR2 YSYEKL. The CDR3 covers 14 residues. CDR3: CASSQGQSNEKLFF. The CDR3 DNA is TGCGCCAGCAGCCAGGGACAGTCAAATGAAAAACTGTTTTTT.

The rearrangement links TRBV9 to TRBJ2-7; TRBD1 aligns across 9 bases. V shed 0 bases and J 7 bases; nucleotides not matched to a gene: 5. From germline, CDR1 is SGDLS and CDR2 YYNGEE. This CDR3 contains 14 residues. CDR3 sequence (DNA): TGTGCCAGCAGCGTAGCACAGGGGGCGGGGGAGCAGTACTTC. Amino acid sequence: CASSVAQGAGEQYF.

There are many counts of this clone. V gene TRBV7-2 combines with J gene TRBJ1-4; the D is unclear. The V gene's germline CDR1 is SGHTA and CDR2 FQGNSA. The length of the CDR3 is 16 residues. V shed 4 bases and J shed 6 bases, with 18 bases lying between them. This CDR3 is CASSSRAPQGDEKLFF. Written as DNA, the CDR3 is TGTGCCAGCAGCTCCCGGGCCCCCCAAGGTGATGAAAAACTGTTTTTT.

This chain uses TRBV6-1 with TRBJ1-5, with TRBD1 matching 7 bases. The CDR3 is 15 residues long. Per germline, CDR1 MNHNS and CDR2 SASEGT. J lost 3 bases, V lost 4 bases, and 6 bases had no gene match. The CDR3 loop is CASSASTGLNQPQHF. DNA of the CDR3: TGTGCCAGCAGTGCCTCGACAGGGCTCAATCAGCCCCAGCATTTT.

Only a few counts were recorded for this clone. V and J are TRBV7-2 and TRBJ2-7, with TRBD1 identical over 8 bases. This CDR3 has 13 amino acids. Germline trimming cut 5 bases from V and 3 bases from J; bases unmatched to any gene: 3. Looked up from germline, CDR1 is SGHTA and CDR2 is FQGNSA. Here the CDR3 reads CASSDRGGYEQYF. In DNA, the CDR3 is TGTGCCAGCAGCGACAGGGGAGGCTACGAGCAGTACTTC.

V and J are TRBV7-2 and TRBJ2-5; 13 positions agree with TRBD2. V lost 1 base and J lost 9; bases outside the gene matches: 14. Germline-derived CDR1 and CDR2 are SGHTA and FQGNSA. CDR3 length equals 18 residues. CDR3 in DNA: TGTGCCAGCAGCTTAGGACTAGCGGGAGGTAGGGGGACCTTGGCCCAGTACTTC. Protein product: CASSLGLAGGRGTLAQYF.

This chain links TRBV6-1 with TRBJ2-1, with 9 bases identical to TRBD1. The junction had 3 bases not matched to a gene; V was cut back by 2 bases and J by 4 bases. The CDR3 is 15 amino acids. The germline CDR1 and CDR2 sequences are MNHNS and SASEGT. The CDR3 DNA reads TGTGCCAGCAGTGAAACAGGGGGCCTTTACAATGAGCAGTTCTTC. Residues: CASSETGGLYNEQFF.

This chain connects TRBV9 to TRBJ1-4; perhaps TRBD1 as D (5 bases). The V gene lost 4 bases and the J gene lost 2 bases, with 9 bases spanning the gap. CDR3 length: 14 amino acids. CDR1 and CDR2 (germline): SGDLS, YYNGEE. The CDR3 DNA sequence: TGTGCCAGCAGCCCCCGGGGCACTAATGAAAAACTGTTTTTT. It translates to CASSPRGTNEKLFF.

The gene calls are TRBV5-1 and TRBJ1-4; no firm D call. CDR3 size: 15 residues. From germline, CDR1 is SGHRS and CDR2 YFSETQ. The V end lost 1 base, the J end lost 0 bases, and 7 bases lay between the germline ends. The CDR3 loop reads CASSLRKATNEKLFF. Here the CDR3 DNA reads TGCGCCAGCAGCTTGCGGAAAGCAACTAATGAAAAACTGTTTTTT.

The chain uses TRBV19 and TRBJ2-2; D tentatively fits TRBD1 or TRBD2 (5 bases each). Trimming took off 7 bases at V and 0 bases at J, with 15 bases between the two ends. There are 16 residues in the CDR3. Per the germline V gene, CDR1 is LNHDA and CDR2 is SQIVND (reference sequence). The CDR3 nucleotides are TGTGCCAGTATCCCTAGGGGACGGGCGAACACCGGGGAGCTGTTTTTT. This translates into CASIPRGRANTGELFF.

This clone occurred a few times. The chain joins TRBV27 to TRBJ2-7; 7 nucleotides match TRBD1. Germline V gene data show CDR1 as MNHEY and CDR2 as SMNVEV (reference sequence). This CDR3 comprises 13 residues. The ends lost 2 bases at V and 3 bases at J; junction bases unmatched: 1. The CDR3 region has the DNA TGTGCCAGCAGTTTAGCAGGGGGCTACGAGCAGTACTTC. It translates to CASSLAGGYEQYF.